The source of this T cell receptor (beta chain) is a study of blood T cells in healthy people across ages. Study-wide points: Fewer expanded clones and more diversity marked long-lived versus aged donors. Without sorted subsets, naive and antigen-experienced compartments could not be conclusively compared. A roughly linear fall in TCR beta diversity per million T cells was seen with increasing age.

About this clonotype: Its antigen is currently unknown.

The CDR3 length is 12 residues. V lost 0 bases and J 8 bases, leaving 7 bases between the germline ends. Germline V gene lookup returns CDR1 SGDLS and CDR2 YYNGEE. Using a J-beta primer mix together with a sample-barcoded 5' primer, a second PCR was run for about 6 to 11 cycles. Tags on each cDNA molecule came from a template-switch adaptor with 12 random nucleotides. TCRdb itself ran the 5' RACE reads through MiXCR, one entry per CDR3 protein. The sample contains around 940,000 distinct CDR3 sequences, roughly 47% of which appear only once. The sequenced sample consisted of blood. This TCR was sampled from a woman aged 55-70 years in good health. The rearrangement joins TRBV9 to TRBJ2-3; D tentatively fits TRBD1 or TRBD2 (5 bases each). This CDR3 is CASSVGDRTQYF. The DNA for the CDR3 is TGTGCCAGCAGCGTAGGGGACCGTACGCAGTATTTT.